This T cell receptor (beta chain) appears in the sequencing data of a study of T cell changes during pregnancy in multiple sclerosis. Clones were sequenced by immunoSEQ multiplex PCR, and TCRdb holds only the in-frame ones, with some missing. Of approximately 74,000 clones in the sample, 80% to 95% were seen once. The clonotype originates from a female donor with multiple sclerosis, enrolled in a pregnancy study. Sequenced material: peripheral blood, taken before pregnancy.

DNA of the CDR3: TGTGCCAGCAGCTCCCTCGGACAGGGATACACTGAAGCTTTCTTT. Amino acid sequence: CASSSLGQGYTEAFF. The chain employs TRBV7-9 and TRBJ1-1, with 8 nucleotides matching TRBD1. The V segment lost 4 bases and the J segment 3 bases; nucleotides outside the gene matches: 7. This CDR3 comprises 15 residues. Germline CDR1 SEHNR, CDR2 FQNEAQ (reference sequence).